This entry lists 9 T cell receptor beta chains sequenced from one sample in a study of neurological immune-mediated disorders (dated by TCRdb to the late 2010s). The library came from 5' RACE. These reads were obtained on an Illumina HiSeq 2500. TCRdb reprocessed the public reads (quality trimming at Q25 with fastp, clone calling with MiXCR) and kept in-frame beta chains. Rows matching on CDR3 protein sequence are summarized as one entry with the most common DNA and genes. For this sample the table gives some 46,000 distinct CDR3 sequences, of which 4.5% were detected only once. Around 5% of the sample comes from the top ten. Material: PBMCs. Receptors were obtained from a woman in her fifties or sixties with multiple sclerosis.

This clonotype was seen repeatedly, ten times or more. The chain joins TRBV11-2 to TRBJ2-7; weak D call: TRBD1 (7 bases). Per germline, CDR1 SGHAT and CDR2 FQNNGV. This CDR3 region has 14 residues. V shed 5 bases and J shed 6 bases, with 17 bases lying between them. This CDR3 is CASSRLEGAGEQYF. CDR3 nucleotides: TGTGCCAGCAGCCGATTGGAGGGGGCGGGCGAGCAGTACTTC.

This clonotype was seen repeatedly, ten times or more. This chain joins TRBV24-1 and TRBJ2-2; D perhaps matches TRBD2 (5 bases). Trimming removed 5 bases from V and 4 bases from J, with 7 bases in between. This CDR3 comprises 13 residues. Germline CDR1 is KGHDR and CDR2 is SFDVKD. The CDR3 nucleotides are TGTGCCACCAGTGCTAGCCGCACCGGGGAGCTGTTTTTT. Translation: CATSASRTGELFF.

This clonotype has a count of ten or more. Here the CDR3 reads CASSLNRWNEQYF. In DNA, the CDR3 is TGTGCCAGCAGTTTAAACAGGTGGAACGAGCAGTACTTC. The chain uses TRBV12-3 or TRBV12-4 and TRBJ2-7; D possibly corresponds to TRBD1 (5 bases). V was pared by 2 bases and J by 5 bases, with 10 bases between. The CDR3 runs 13 residues.

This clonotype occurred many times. CDR3 sequence: CASGLGGGYTF. CDR3 bases: TGTGCCAGCGGCTTAGGGGGTGGCTACACCTTC. The chain is built from TRBV6-5 and TRBJ1-2, with D perhaps matching TRBD1 (6 bases). The V end was cut by 8 bases, the J end by 7 bases, with 11 bases between. The CDR3 is 11 residues long. Germline V gene data show CDR1 as MNHEY and CDR2 as SVGAGI.

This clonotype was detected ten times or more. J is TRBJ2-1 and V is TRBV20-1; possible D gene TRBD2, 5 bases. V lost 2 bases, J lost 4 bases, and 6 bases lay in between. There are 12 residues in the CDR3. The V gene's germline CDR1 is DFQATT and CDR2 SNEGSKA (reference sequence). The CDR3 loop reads CSARPGYNEQFF. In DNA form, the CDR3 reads TGCAGTGCTAGACCGGGATACAATGAGCAGTTCTTC.

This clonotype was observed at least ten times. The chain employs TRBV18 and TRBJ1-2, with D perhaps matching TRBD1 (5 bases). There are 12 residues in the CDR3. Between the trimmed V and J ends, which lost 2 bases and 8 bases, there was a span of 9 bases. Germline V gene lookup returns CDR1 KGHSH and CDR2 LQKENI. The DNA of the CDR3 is TGTGCCAGCTCACCAGAGGGGAACGGCTACACCTTC. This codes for CASSPEGNGYTF. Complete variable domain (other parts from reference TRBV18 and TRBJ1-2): NAGVMQNPRHLVRRRGQEARLRCSPMKGHSHVYWYRQLPEEGLKFMVYLQKENIIDESGMPKERFSAEFPKEGPSILRIQQVVRGDSAAYFCASSPEGNGYTFGSGTRLTVV.

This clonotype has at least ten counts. CDR3 residues: CASSSDRELLYGYTF. The CDR3 nucleotides read TGTGCCAGCAGCTCCGATCGGGAGCTCCTCTATGGCTACACCTTC. The genes are TRBV7-2 and TRBJ1-2; no firm D call. Germline lookup yields CDR1 SGHTA and CDR2 FQGNSA. Deletions cut 4 bases from V and 4 bases from J, with 16 bases between. The CDR3 runs to 15 residues.

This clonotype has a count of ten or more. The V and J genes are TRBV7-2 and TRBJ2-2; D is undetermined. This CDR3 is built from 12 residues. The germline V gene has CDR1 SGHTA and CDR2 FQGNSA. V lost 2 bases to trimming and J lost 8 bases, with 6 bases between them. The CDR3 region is CASSLFDGELFF. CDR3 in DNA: TGTGCCAGCAGCTTATTTGATGGGGAGCTGTTTTTT. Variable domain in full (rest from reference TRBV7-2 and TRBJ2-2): GAGVSQSPSNKVTEKGKDVELRCDPISGHTALYWYRQSLGQGLEFLIYFQGNSAPDKSGLPSDRFSAERTGGSVSTLTIQRTQQEDSAVYLCASSLFDGELFFGEGSRLTVL.

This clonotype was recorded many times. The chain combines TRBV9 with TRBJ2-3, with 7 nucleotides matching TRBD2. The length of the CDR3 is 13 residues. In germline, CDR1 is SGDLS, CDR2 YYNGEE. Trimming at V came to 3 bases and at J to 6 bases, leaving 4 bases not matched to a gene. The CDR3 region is CASSATSSDTQYF. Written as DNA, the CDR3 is TGTGCCAGCAGCGCGACTAGCTCCGATACGCAGTATTTT.